A selection of T cell receptor beta chains follows, all from one sample in a study of T-cell memory formation after mild COVID-19. TCRdb redid the calling of the 5' RACE reads with MiXCR, one entry per CDR3 protein. The sample lists approximately 240,000 distinct CDR3 sequences, 15% to 20% occurring once. Sequencing input: PBMCs or a T cell subset sorted from them (not recorded which). The receptors come from a man between 18 and 29 years old who had mild COVID-19 (a few samples of this study predate the infection). Cell type and time point are not known. CDR3s include the opening cysteine and the closing phenylalanine or tryptophan. D genes are given only for firm matches. Some rows mark clone size as missing; the rest say once, few, many or name a class of expanded clone.

J gene,V gene,clone size,D gene,CDR3 protein,CDR3 DNA
TRBJ1-6,TRBV5-1,few,TRBD1,CASSDPGQGGSPLHF,TGCGCCAGCAGCGATCCGGGACAGGGAGGATCACCCCTCCACTTT
TRBJ1-1,TRBV7-2,many,NA,CASSSTGFTEAFF,TGTGCCAGCAGCTCTACGGGTTTCACTGAAGCTTTCTTT
TRBJ2-3,TRBV2,few,NA,CASSHPGGPNTDTQYF,TGTGCCAGCAGTCACCCCGGGGGGCCAAACACAGATACGCAGTATTTT
TRBJ2-1,TRBV5-1,few,NA,CASSQRWVRSYNEQFF,TGCGCCAGCAGCCAAAGATGGGTTCGCTCCTACAATGAGCAGTTCTTC
TRBJ2-2,TRBV10-3,NA,NA,CAMQGTLYTGELFF,TGTGCCATGCAGGGGACACTTTACACCGGGGAGCTGTTTTTT
TRBJ2-7,TRBV12-3/TRBV12-4,NA,TRBD2,CASSLSGGADEQYF,TGTGCCAGCAGCCTTAGCGGGGGGGCAGACGAGCAGTACTTC
TRBJ2-3,TRBV11-2,few,NA,CASSLTLVSDSASDTQYF,TGTGCCAGCAGCTTAACACTAGTAAGCGATTCCGCCTCAGATACGCAGTATTTT
TRBJ2-4,TRBV21-1,NA,NA,CASPVRPGAKNIQYF,TGTGCCAGCCCGGTCCGTCCAGGAGCCAAAAACATTCAGTACTTC
TRBJ2-5,TRBV7-9,NA,NA,CASSLLGEETQYF,TGTGCCAGCAGCTTACTAGGGGAAGAGACCCAGTACTTC
TRBJ1-1,TRBV7-3,NA,TRBD1,CASTLLMGQGDTEAFF,TGTGCCAGCACCCTCTTGATGGGACAGGGGGACACTGAAGCTTTCTTT
TRBJ1-2,TRBV9,NA,TRBD1,CASSAEQGALGGYTF,TGTGCCAGCAGCGCAGAACAGGGGGCGCTTGGTGGCTACACCTTC
TRBJ2-1,TRBV7-9,many,NA,CASSPQNEQFF,TGTGCCAGCAGCCCCCAGAATGAGCAGTTCTTC
TRBJ2-5,TRBV6-5,NA,TRBD2,CASSSSGAPLGETQYF,TGTGCCAGCAGTTCTAGCGGGGCGCCCCTCGGGGAGACCCAGTACTTC
TRBJ2-3,TRBV28,NA,NA,CASSPPALDTQYF,TGTGCCAGCAGCCCCCCAGCCCTCGATACGCAGTATTTT
TRBJ2-3,TRBV9,few,NA,CASSARDRSTDTQYF,TGTGCCAGCAGCGCCCGGGACCGCAGCACAGATACGCAGTATTTT
TRBJ1-5,TRBV7-2,few,NA,CASSSDSNVPQHF,TGTGCCAGCAGCTCCGACAGTAACGTGCCCCAGCATTTT
TRBJ2-6,TRBV7-2,NA,NA,CASIPAGANVLTF,TGTGCCAGCATCCCCGCTGGGGCCAACGTCCTGACTTTC
TRBJ2-3,TRBV10-3,NA,TRBD1,CAIPSRGPSTDTQYF,TGTGCCATACCCTCTAGGGGGCCTAGCACAGATACGCAGTATTTT
TRBJ2-4,TRBV4-3,few,NA,CASSQEQGKNIQYF,TGCGCCAGCAGCCAAGAGCAGGGCAAAAACATTCAGTACTTC
TRBJ2-7,TRBV6-2/TRBV6-3,few,NA,CASSPVWVDASYEQYF,TGTGCCAGCAGCCCCGTGTGGGTAGACGCATCCTACGAGCAGTACTTC
TRBJ2-2,TRBV20-1,few,NA,CSAPMGAGELFF,TGCAGTGCTCCGATGGGGGCCGGGGAGCTGTTTTTT
TRBJ2-7,TRBV4-1,few,NA,CASSQELRAKRREQYF,TGCGCCAGCAGCCAAGAATTAAGGGCCAAACGGAGGGAGCAGTACTTC
TRBJ2-6,TRBV28,few,NA,CASSLSLGWAGANVLTF,TGTGCCAGCAGTTTATCCTTAGGGTGGGCCGGGGCCAACGTCCTGACTTTC
TRBJ2-3,TRBV29-1,NA,TRBD2,CSTDAGGGTDTQYF,TGCAGCACGGATGCGGGGGGGGGCACAGATACGCAGTATTTT
TRBJ1-2,TRBV24-1,NA,NA,CATSDLVRNYGYTF,TGTGCCACCAGTGATTTGGTCCGAAACTATGGCTACACCTTC
TRBJ2-6,TRBV7-9,NA,TRBD1,CASSFGQGFFSGANVLTF,TGTGCCAGCAGCTTCGGACAGGGTTTTTTCTCTGGGGCCAACGTCCTGACTTTC
TRBJ2-5,TRBV11-2,NA,NA,CASLGLETQYF,TGTGCCAGCTTGGGTTTAGAGACCCAGTACTTC
TRBJ2-5,TRBV4-1,NA,NA,CASSPGGTHGTQYF,TGCGCCAGCAGCCCGGGGGGCACCCACGGGACCCAGTACTTC
TRBJ2-3,TRBV12-3/TRBV12-4,few,NA,CASKGPPDTQYF,TGTGCCAGTAAAGGGCCACCAGATACGCAGTATTTT
TRBJ2-3,TRBV27,few,NA,CASTREGSTQYF,TGTGCCAGCACTCGTGAGGGTAGCACGCAGTATTTT
TRBJ2-2,TRBV19,NA,NA,CASTEGNTGELFF,TGTGCCAGTACGGAGGGCAACACCGGGGAGCTGTTTTTT
TRBJ2-1,TRBV12-3/TRBV12-4,NA,TRBD1,CASSPDWTGNNEQFF,TGTGCCAGCAGCCCCGACTGGACAGGGAACAATGAGCAGTTCTTC
TRBJ2-1,TRBV3-1,few,TRBD2,CASETSGYNEQFF,TGTGCCAGCGAGACTAGCGGATACAATGAGCAGTTCTTC
TRBJ2-1,TRBV5-8,many,NA,CASSFFRGNSYNEQFF,TGTGCCAGCAGCTTTTTCCGGGGGAATTCCTACAATGAGCAGTTCTTC
TRBJ2-3,TRBV14,few,NA,CASSQDSPETWVYDTQYF,TGTGCCAGCAGCCAAGATTCACCAGAGACGTGGGTTTATGATACGCAGTATTTT
TRBJ2-6,TRBV10-3,NA,NA,CAISESWRPQDRGANVLTF,TGTGCCATCAGTGAGTCATGGCGGCCCCAGGATAGGGGGGCCAACGTCCTGACTTTC
TRBJ2-3,TRBV14,NA,NA,CASSLGTGAYTDTQYF,TGTGCCAGCAGCCTCGGGACGGGGGCATACACAGATACGCAGTATTTT
TRBJ2-7,TRBV10-3,NA,TRBD2,CAIRGGIEQYF,TGTGCCATCAGGGGGGGGATCGAGCAGTACTTC
TRBJ1-1,TRBV7-2,few,NA,CASSLRRGIAEAFF,TGTGCCAGCAGCTTGCGGCGTGGGATTGCTGAAGCTTTCTTT
TRBJ2-2,TRBV28,many,TRBD1,CASSPGDRANTGELFF,TGTGCCAGCAGTCCAGGGGACAGGGCGAACACCGGGGAGCTGTTTTTT
TRBJ2-3,TRBV20-1,few,TRBD2,CSIQTSGNTDTQYF,TGCAGTATTCAGACTAGCGGCAACACAGATACGCAGTATTTT
TRBJ2-5,TRBV12-3/TRBV12-4,many,NA,CASSLQGEETQYF,TGTGCCAGCAGCTTACAGGGAGAAGAGACCCAGTACTTC
TRBJ2-3,TRBV6-6,few,NA,CASSPIEDTQYF,TGTGCCAGCAGTCCAATCGAAGATACGCAGTATTTT
TRBJ2-3,TRBV5-1,NA,NA,CASSEGVPDTQYF,TGCGCCAGCAGCGAAGGGGTGCCAGATACGCAGTATTTT
TRBJ2-7,TRBV7-3,NA,NA,CASSPRGGHIYEQYF,TGTGCCAGCAGCCCCAGGGGGGGGCACATCTACGAGCAGTACTTC
TRBJ2-5,TRBV3-1,few,NA,CASSRGRAETQYF,TGTGCCAGCAGCCGGGGCCGAGCGGAGACCCAGTACTTC
TRBJ2-5,TRBV10-3,NA,TRBD1,CAIRSGTGDQETQYF,TGTGCCATCAGATCCGGGACAGGGGACCAAGAGACCCAGTACTTC
TRBJ2-3,TRBV11-2,NA,TRBD1,CASSPLRDRGLSNTQYF,TGTGCCAGCAGCCCACTAAGGGACAGGGGGCTGTCGAATACGCAGTATTTT
TRBJ2-3,TRBV5-1,NA,TRBD2,CASSGGGGAGTDTQYF,TGCGCCAGCAGCGGAGGCGGGGGGGCCGGAACAGATACGCAGTATTTT
TRBJ2-2,TRBV5-1,NA,NA,CASREPGLRNTGELFF,TGCGCCAGCAGAGAACCGGGACTGAGAAACACCGGGGAGCTGTTTTTT
TRBJ2-5,TRBV7-8,NA,NA,CASSRDLFQETQYF,TGTGCCAGCAGCCGGGACCTCTTCCAAGAGACCCAGTACTTC
TRBJ2-7,TRBV5-1,NA,NA,CASKQDPVSYEQYF,TGCGCCAGCAAGCAGGATCCAGTCTCCTACGAGCAGTACTTC
TRBJ2-1,TRBV11-2,NA,TRBD2,CASSPSTSGRGEQFF,TGTGCCAGCAGCCCTTCGACTAGCGGGCGGGGTGAGCAGTTCTTC
TRBJ1-2,TRBV5-1,few,TRBD1,CASSAGQGENYGYTF,TGCGCCAGCAGCGCCGGGCAGGGGGAAAACTATGGCTACACCTTC
TRBJ2-3,TRBV29-1,NA,TRBD2,CSVRRGATDTQYF,TGCAGCGTTAGGCGGGGGGCTACAGATACGCAGTATTTT
TRBJ2-2,TRBV4-3,NA,NA,CASSQDAGADTGELFF,TGCGCCAGCAGCCAAGATGCGGGGGCGGACACCGGGGAGCTGTTTTTT
TRBJ2-3,TRBV6-5,NA,NA,CASKSTGTDTQYF,TGTGCCAGCAAGAGCACTGGCACAGATACGCAGTATTTT
TRBJ2-6,TRBV18,NA,TRBD1,CASSDRVLSSGANVLTF,TGTGCCAGCTCCGACAGGGTATTAAGCTCTGGGGCCAACGTCCTGACTTTC